This T cell receptor beta chain was sequenced during a study of cytomegalovirus exposure and HLA in healthy donors. Study overall: A later analysis reported the same platform for the 120 validation repertoires and the 666 first-cohort repertoires.

Study observations and caveats: Reports indicated that the classifier achieved high specificity and sensitivity in diagnosing cytomegalovirus status. Rare TCR sequences dominated, though some public TCRs recurred in many donors.

Sequenced by immunoSEQ multiplex PCR; TCRdb stores in-frame clones only, minus some. Of some 200,000 clones in the sample, 85% to 95% are singletons; the top ten hold more than 0.85%. The germline CDR1 and CDR2 sequences are SGDLS and YYNGEE. This CDR3 has 15 residues. J gave up 3 bases and V 3 bases, and 8 bases lay outside the gene matches. As for this clone: The target antigen is unknown.

Sequences were obtained from PBMCs. The rearrangement uses TRBV9 and TRBJ2-5, with TRBD2 identical over 7 bases. This clonotype was obtained from a woman aged 18-29 years in good health and CMV-seronegative. The CDR3 DNA follows: TGTGCCAGCAGCGAGGCTTCGGGGGGAAAAGAGACCCAGTACTTC. This translates into CASSEASGGKETQYF.